What follows are 26 T cell receptor beta chains derived from one specimen sequenced in a study of response to subunit inactivated influenza vaccine. TCRdb re-analysed the RT-PCR reads in MiXCR, keeping a single row per CDR3 protein. Seen here are around 300,000 distinct CDR3 sequences, about 20% observed once, and the top ten hold about a tenth. Specimen: PBMCs from blood, collected approximately 20 months after vaccination. The receptors come from a man in his fifties or sixties who received an inactivated influenza vaccine.

V and J are TRBV20-1 and TRBJ2-5; TRBD2 matches 8 bases. Germline loops: CDR1 DFQATT, CDR2 SNEGSKA (reference sequence). This CDR3 spans 11 amino acids. With 6 bases clipped from V and 9 bases from J, the junction kept 6 bases outside the gene matches. This CDR3 reads CSAIRGGPQYF. The CDR3 nucleotides are TGCAGTGCCATACGGGGGGGCCCCCAGTACTTC.

The chain has TRBV4-1 and TRBJ2-2; 7 nucleotides match TRBD2. The CDR3 loop spans 16 amino acids. V shed 2 bases, J shed 1 base, and the junction held 4 bases outside the gene matches. The germline V gene encodes CDR1 MGHRA and CDR2 YSYEKL. The CDR3 nucleotides are TGCGCCAGCAGCCAACAAGCGGGGAGGAACACCGGGGAGCTGTTTTTT. Protein: CASSQQAGRNTGELFF.

This chain links TRBV6-6 with TRBJ1-6; D ambiguous. The CDR3 is 11 residues long. V shed 4 bases and J shed 14 bases, with 9 bases lying between them. From germline, CDR1 is MNHNY and CDR2 SVGAGI (reference sequence). In DNA form, the CDR3 reads TGTGCCAGCAGTTCCGGTCCGACCCTCCACTTT. Translated: CASSSGPTLHF.

This clonotype turned up a few times. The gene calls are TRBV18 and TRBJ1-6; perhaps TRBD1 as D (5 bases). V shed 1 base and J shed 10 bases, with 14 bases lying between them. Germline V lookup: CDR1 KGHSH, CDR2 LQKENI. The CDR3 totals 15 residues. The CDR3 spells CASSPLAQGESPLHF. The DNA of the CDR3 is TGTGCCAGCTCACCACTGGCCCAGGGAGAATCACCCCTCCACTTT.

This clonotype was counted only a few times. A far larger clone is just one base off, so this is likely a read error. This rearrangement joins TRBV7-2 to TRBJ1-2; D possibly corresponds to TRBD1 (5 bases). Germline assignment: CDR1 SGHTA and CDR2 FQGNSA. The length of the CDR3 is 13 residues. The CDR3 nucleotides read TGTGCCAGCAGCCCCGACAGTAACTATTGCTACACCTTC. Translation: CASSPDSNYCYTF.

The DNA for the CDR3 is TGTGCCAGCAGTGTACTGCTATACAATGAGCAGTTCTTC. As protein: CASSVLLYNEQFF. The rearrangement uses TRBV6-5 and TRBJ2-1; D ambiguous. Trimming left V 5 bases short and J 4 bases short, with 9 bases between. CDR1 MNHEY and CDR2 SVGAGI come from the germline V gene. The CDR3 has 13 residues.

This clonotype showed up just a few times. V is TRBV20-1 and J is TRBJ2-1; the match to TRBD2 covers 9 bases. After removal of 5 bases from V and 5 bases from J, the junction contained 4 bases not matched to a gene. Per the germline V gene, CDR1 is DFQATT and CDR2 is SNEGSKA (reference sequence). The CDR3 length is 13 residues. The DNA for the CDR3 is TGCAGTGCTTTAGCGGGAGCGCACAATGAGCAGTTCTTC. It yields the protein CSALAGAHNEQFF.

The gene calls are TRBV20-1 and TRBJ1-6, with D uncertain. The CDR3 extends over 15 amino acids. V was shortened by 1 base and J by 8 bases, with 15 bases between the two germline ends. Germline V gene data show CDR1 as DFQATT and CDR2 as SNEGSKA (reference sequence). CDR3 DNA sequence: TGCAGTGCTAGAGCATCAGGCCGGATATATTCACCCCTCCACTTT. Its protein product is CSARASGRIYSPLHF.

The J gene is TRBJ2-7, the V gene TRBV5-1; 9 nucleotides agree with TRBD1. This CDR3 region has 16 residues. CDR1 and CDR2 from the germline V gene are SGHRS and YFSETQ. V shed 2 bases and J 1 base; nucleotides not matched to a gene: 7. Written as DNA, the CDR3 is TGCGCCAGCAGCTTCGGGGACAGGGCTGGATCCTACGAGCAGTACTTC. It codes for CASSFGDRAGSYEQYF.

The genes are TRBV4-3 and TRBJ2-2, with D possibly matching TRBD2 (5 bases). V was trimmed by 0 bases and J by 5 bases, leaving 19 bases between them. The CDR3 has 18 residues. Germline CDR1 is LGHNA and CDR2 is YSLEER. The CDR3 spells CASSQEMNGVVRTGELFF. The CDR3 nucleotides are TGCGCCAGCAGCCAAGAAATGAACGGGGTGGTTCGAACCGGGGAGCTGTTTTTT.

This clonotype was recorded at least ten times. The rearrangement uses TRBV19 and TRBJ1-2; 9 bases line up with TRBD1. Losses at the gene ends were 5 bases for V and 6 bases for J; bases not matched to a gene: 4. The CDR3 has 13 residues. The V gene's germline CDR1 is LNHDA and CDR2 SQIVND (reference sequence). CDR3 bases: TGTGCCAGTAGTCCCTGGACAGGGGATGGCTACACCTTC. Translating it yields CASSPWTGDGYTF.

The V call is TRBV25-1, the J call TRBJ1-2; D uncertain. Germline CDR1 is MGHDK and CDR2 is SYGVNS. V lost 0 bases and J 6 bases, leaving 17 bases between the germline ends. There are 16 residues in the CDR3. The chain's CDR3 is CASSEYMTGPQDGYTF. CDR3 nucleotides: TGTGCCAGCAGTGAATATATGACGGGCCCACAAGATGGCTACACCTTC.

The chain is built from TRBV12-3 or TRBV12-4 and TRBJ2-3, with TRBD2 identical over 10 bases. The V and J ends lost 11 bases and 2 bases, in that order; junction bases with no gene match: 19. The CDR3 consists of 18 residues. CDR3 in amino acids: CAFSSPGLAEKSTDTQYF. The CDR3 DNA sequence: TGTGCCTTCAGTTCTCCCGGACTAGCGGAAAAATCCACAGATACGCAGTATTTT.

The V and J genes are TRBV5-8 and TRBJ1-2, with TRBD1 matching 9 bases. CDR3 length: 12 amino acids. The junction had 0 bases not matched to a gene; V was cut back by 7 bases and J by 2 bases. The V gene's germline CDR1 is SGHTS and CDR2 YDEGEE. CDR3 sequence reads: CASGTGNYGYTF. In nucleotides, the CDR3 is TGTGCCAGCGGGACAGGGAACTATGGCTACACCTTC.

The table lists this clonotype with many counts. The chain carries TRBV28 and TRBJ1-4, with 10 positions matching TRBD1. The CDR3 loop spans 14 amino acids. Germline CDR1 and CDR2: MDHEN and SYDVKM. With 10 bases clipped from V and 8 bases from J, the junction kept 10 bases outside the gene matches. CDR3 amino acids: CAILDRGPGEKLFF. CDR3 DNA sequence: TGTGCCATCCTCGACAGGGGGCCGGGGGAAAAACTGTTTTTT. The full variable domain, with the rest looked up from reference TRBV28 and TRBJ1-4, is DVKVTQSSRYLVKRTGEKVFLECVQDMDHENMFWYRQDPGLGLRLIYFSYDVKMKEKGDIPEGYSVSREKKERFSLILESASTNQTSMYLCAILDRGPGEKLFFGSGTQLSVL.

In its sample, this clonotype was seen a few times. This chain links TRBV27 with TRBJ1-2, with no clear D. Trimming removed 3 bases at V and 0 bases at J, with 14 bases between. This CDR3 is built from 16 residues. Germline loops: CDR1 MNHEY, CDR2 SMNVEV (reference sequence). The CDR3 loop is CASSFTVPGTNYGYTF. As DNA, the CDR3 is TGTGCCAGCAGTTTTACGGTACCTGGAACTAACTATGGCTACACCTTC.

This clonotype was seen more than once but under ten times. V gene TRBV4-3 combines with J gene TRBJ1-1, with D unresolved. This CDR3 spans 14 amino acids. V dropped 4 bases and J dropped 1 base, with 10 bases sitting between them. Germline-derived CDR1 and CDR2 are LGHNA and YSLEER. The CDR3 sequence is CASSPQAANTEAFF. The CDR3 DNA reads TGCGCCAGCAGCCCCCAGGCCGCGAACACTGAAGCTTTCTTT.

This clonotype appeared many times. The chain employs TRBV12-3 or TRBV12-4 and TRBJ2-7; 12 bases are shared with TRBD2. V shed 4 bases, J shed 5 bases, and the junction held 6 bases outside the gene matches. The CDR3 is 15 amino acids. The CDR3 nucleotides are TGTGCCAGCAGTTACCGGACTAGCGGGATTCACGAGCAGTACTTC. Translated: CASSYRTSGIHEQYF.

Ten or more counts support this clonotype. The rearrangement joins TRBV12-3 or TRBV12-4 to TRBJ1-5, with D uncertain. Trimming cost V 5 bases and J 0 bases, with 8 bases left between them. The length of the CDR3 is 14 residues. CDR3 sequence (DNA): TGTGCCAGCAGTCCCGTGACTAGCAATCAGCCCCAGCATTTT. Translation gives CASSPVTSNQPQHF.

This chain joins TRBV7-6 and TRBJ2-7, with D maybe TRBD2 (6 bases). Germline-derived CDR1 and CDR2 are SGHVS and FNYEAQ. The CDR3 sequence is 14 residues long. Between the trimmed V and J ends, which lost 5 bases and 2 bases, there was a span of 13 bases. In nucleotides, the CDR3 is TGTGCCAGCAGCCCGAGACTAGGAACCTACGAGCAGTACTTC. This encodes CASSPRLGTYEQYF.

The table lists this clonotype with a few counts. The chain couples TRBV15 to TRBJ1-2; TRBD1 is a possible D gene (5 bases). V dropped 0 bases and J dropped 3 bases, with 8 bases sitting between them. The CDR3 consists of 14 residues. CDR1 is LNHNV and CDR2 is YYDKDF in the germline V gene (reference sequence). Here the CDR3 reads CATSRDPQDYGYTF. The DNA for the CDR3 is TGTGCCACCAGCAGAGATCCACAGGACTATGGCTACACCTTC.

This clonotype was seen at least ten times. This sequence joins TRBV7-8 and TRBJ1-3; D is unresolved. Germline loops: CDR1 SGHVS, CDR2 FQNEAQ. The CDR3 is 14 residues long. The V gene lost 1 base and the J gene lost 2 bases, with 6 bases spanning the gap. The CDR3 here is CASSLGTTGNTIYF. The CDR3 DNA follows: TGTGCCAGCAGCTTAGGAACTACTGGAAACACCATATATTTT.

The table lists this clonotype with many counts. V and J are TRBV5-1 and TRBJ2-3; possibly TRBD1 for D (6 bases). The CDR3 runs to 14 residues. Germline CDR1 is SGHRS and CDR2 is YFSETQ. V lost 1 base to trimming and J lost 3 bases, with 9 bases between them. The CDR3 is CASSLQQGTDTQYF. The CDR3 region has the DNA TGCGCCAGCAGCTTGCAACAGGGTACAGATACGCAGTATTTT.

This clonotype was seen only a few times. The chain uses TRBV5-1 and TRBJ2-1, with D possibly being TRBD1 (5 bases). The CDR3 is made up of 14 amino acids. V was trimmed by 1 base and J by 4 bases, leaving 9 bases between them. CDR1 and CDR2 (germline): SGHRS, YFSETQ. The CDR3 here is CASSLQDIYNEQFF. The CDR3 DNA is TGCGCCAGCAGCTTGCAGGACATATACAATGAGCAGTTCTTC.

The count of this clonotype is one. The chain combines TRBV11-2 with TRBJ1-1; TRBD1 is a possible D gene (5 bases). Trimming stripped 1 base from V and 10 bases from J, with 13 bases between. The CDR3 totals 13 residues. The germline V gene encodes CDR1 SGHAT and CDR2 FQNNGV. The CDR3 coding sequence is TGTGCCAGCAGCTTAGGACGGGACGAGCCAGCTTTCTTT. The encoded protein is CASSLGRDEPAFF.

This clonotype has ten or more counts. The J gene is TRBJ1-3, the V gene TRBV28, with TRBD1 as a possible D gene (6 bases). Trimming stripped 6 bases from V and 0 bases from J, with 15 bases between. Germline V lookup: CDR1 MDHEN, CDR2 SYDVKM. This CDR3 comprises 16 residues. CDR3 amino acids: CASSSPGANSGNTIYF. CDR3 nucleotides: TGTGCCAGCAGCAGCCCGGGGGCGAACTCTGGAAACACCATATATTTT.